This T cell receptor beta chain was sequenced for a study of blood T cells in healthy people across ages. It was with a sample-barcoded 5' primer and a J-beta primer mix that a second PCR of roughly 7 to 12 cycles was run. TCRdb reprocessed the 5' RACE reads via MiXCR and lists one record per CDR3 protein. The profile shows fewer than 750,000 distinct CDR3 sequences, around 52% of them singletons. The V gene lost 3 bases and the J gene lost 0 bases, with 10 bases spanning the gap. The CDR3 runs to 15 residues. CDR1 is KGHDR and CDR2 is SFDVKD in the germline V gene. This sequence was found in a woman older than 75 in good health. The V gene is TRBV24-1, the J gene TRBJ2-5, with D unclear. Sequencing input: blood. The chain's CDR3 is CATSDPRPYQETQYF. The DNA of the CDR3 is TGTGCCACCAGTGATCCTCGGCCGTACCAAGAGACCCAGTACTTC.